This TCR beta chain was identified in a study of early T cells in non-severe SARS-CoV-2 infection. V was shortened by 5 bases and J by 4 bases, with 14 bases between the two germline ends. The CDR3 is made up of 13 amino acids. In germline, CDR1 is DFQATT, CDR2 SNEGSKA (reference sequence). This clonotype has at least ten counts. Separate cDNA molecules each had unique molecular identifiers attached to them. TCRdb analysed the 5' RACE reads with MiXCR anew, one entry per CDR3 protein. The sample consists of around 77,000 distinct CDR3 sequences, around 5% of them appearing once. This TCR was sampled from an adult who was a healthcare worker with PCR-confirmed SARS-CoV-2 infection or an uninfected control (not recorded which). The chain combines TRBV20-1 with TRBJ2-5; D may be TRBD2 (5 bases). The sample in question was whole blood, obtained at baseline. CDR3 region: CSALDSSLETQYF. The DNA of the CDR3 is TGCAGTGCTTTGGACTCTTCGCTAGAGACCCAGTACTTC.